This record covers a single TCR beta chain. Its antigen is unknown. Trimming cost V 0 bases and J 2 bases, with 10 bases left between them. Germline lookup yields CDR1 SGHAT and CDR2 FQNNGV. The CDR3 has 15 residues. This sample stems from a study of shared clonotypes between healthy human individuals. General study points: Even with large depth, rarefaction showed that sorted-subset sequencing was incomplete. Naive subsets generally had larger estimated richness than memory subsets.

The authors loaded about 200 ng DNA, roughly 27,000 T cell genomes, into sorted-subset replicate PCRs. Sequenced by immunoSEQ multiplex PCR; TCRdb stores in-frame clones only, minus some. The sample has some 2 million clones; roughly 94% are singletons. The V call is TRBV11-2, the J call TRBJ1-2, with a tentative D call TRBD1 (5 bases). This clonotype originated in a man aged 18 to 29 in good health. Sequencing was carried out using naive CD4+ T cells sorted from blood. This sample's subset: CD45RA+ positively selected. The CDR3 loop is CASSLEWGQNYGYTF. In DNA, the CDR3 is TGTGCCAGCAGCTTAGAGTGGGGCCAAAACTATGGCTACACCTTC.